This T cell receptor (beta chain) was sequenced for a study of shared clonotypes between healthy human individuals. The sorted-subset replicate PCRs were given roughly 200 ng DNA, which is approximately 30,000 T cell genomes. Here immunoSEQ multiplex PCR was the method, and the copy in TCRdb shows in-frame clones only, minus some. This repertoire shows over a million clones, roughly 97% found once; its top ten account for roughly 1.2%. A CD45RA-negative memory subset and a CD45RA+ naive subset were separated from the CD4+ cells. Material for sequencing was naive CD4+ T cells sorted from blood. Subset: CD45RA+ positively selected. The receptor's source is a man aged 25-40 years in good health.

The CDR3 sequence is CASSLSHVRLMTIADTQYF. The CDR3 DNA is TGTGCCAGCAGTTTATCCCACGTACGGCTAATGACAATTGCAGATACGCAGTATTTT. V usage is TRBV27 and J usage is TRBJ2-3; D remains ambiguous. Germline V lookup: CDR1 MNHEY, CDR2 SMNVEV (reference sequence). The V end lost 0 bases, the J end lost 4 bases, and 23 bases lay between the germline ends. The CDR3 covers 19 residues.